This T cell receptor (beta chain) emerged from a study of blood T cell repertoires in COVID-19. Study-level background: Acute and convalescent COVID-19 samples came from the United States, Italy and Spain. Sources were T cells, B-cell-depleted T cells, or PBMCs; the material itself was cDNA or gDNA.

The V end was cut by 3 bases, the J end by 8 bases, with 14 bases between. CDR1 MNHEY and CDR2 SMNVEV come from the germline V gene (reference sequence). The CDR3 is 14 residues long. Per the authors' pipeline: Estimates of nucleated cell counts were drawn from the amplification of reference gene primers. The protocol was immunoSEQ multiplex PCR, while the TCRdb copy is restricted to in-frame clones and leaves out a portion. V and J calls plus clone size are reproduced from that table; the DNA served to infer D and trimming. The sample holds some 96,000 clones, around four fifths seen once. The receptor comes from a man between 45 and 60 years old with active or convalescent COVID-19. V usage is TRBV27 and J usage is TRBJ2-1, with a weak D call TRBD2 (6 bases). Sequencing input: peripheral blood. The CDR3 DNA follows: TGTGCCAGCAGTTTTTCGACTAGTAACCATGAGCAGTTCTTC. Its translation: CASSFSTSNHEQFF.